This TCR beta chain originates from a study of cytomegalovirus exposure and HLA in healthy donors. Whole-study findings and limits: In vitro confirmation showed three CMV-associated chains to be CMV antigen specific.

This clone was observed a single time. Its antigen remains unidentified. The method was immunoSEQ multiplex PCR; TCRdb's version includes in-frame clones alone and lacks a portion of them. The data contain some 130,000 clones, 94% of them seen just once; the ten biggest clones take up 1.5% to 2%. The CDR3 runs to 15 residues. The V and J ends lost 6 bases and 4 bases, in that order; junction bases with no gene match: 10. Germline CDR1 reads SGHRS; CDR2 reads YFSETQ. The chain joins TRBV5-1 to TRBJ1-2; 9 bases fit TRBD1. Sequences were obtained from PBMCs. The sequence derives from a man younger than 35 in good health and CMV-seropositive. The CDR3 spells CASTSTGTGTYGYTF. DNA of the CDR3: TGCGCCAGCACCTCAACCGGGACAGGGACCTATGGCTACACCTTC.